This T cell receptor beta chain was retrieved from a study of blood T cells in healthy people across ages. On the study more broadly: About one barcoded TCR beta cDNA was captured per two T cells.

A remark on this clonotype: Its target is not known.

Researchers isolated at least 7 million PBMCs per sample. Points from the study as a whole: It was not possible, with unsorted PBMCs, to conclusively compare naive and antigen-experienced cells. Older individuals had lower TCR beta diversity per million T cells (the decline was roughly linear).

Using a J-beta primer mix together with a sample-barcoded 5' primer, a second PCR was run for roughly 7 to 12 cycles. TCRdb passed the 5' RACE reads through MiXCR, listing each CDR3 protein once. The sample lists 1.5 million to 2 million distinct CDR3 sequences; roughly 27% were seen once. The receptor was derived from a woman between 25 and 40 years old in good health. Sequenced input: blood.

The CDR3 loop reads CASRFTGLGEAFF. The CDR3 nucleotides are TGTGCCAGCAGGTTCACAGGGCTTGGAGAAGCTTTCTTT. The chain recombines TRBV12-3 or TRBV12-4 with TRBJ1-1; possibly TRBD1 for D (6 bases). The CDR3 runs to 13 residues. Trimming left V 6 bases short and J 8 bases short, with 16 bases between.